Listed below are T cell receptor beta chains from one sample, sequenced in a study of immune characterization of retroperitoneal liposarcoma. From the PCR reads, TCRdb called clonotypes with MiXCR, one entry per CDR3 protein. The sample has 2,500 or so distinct CDR3 sequences; around 44% are singletons. The specimen was tumor tissue. The receptors were sampled from a male donor with retroperitoneal liposarcoma. Both conserved end residues are part of each CDR3. D genes are given only for firm matches. Clone size is shown for a subset of rows, as once, few, many or a class of expanded clone.

clone_size: NA
v_call: TRBV6-5
d_call: TRBD1
j_call: TRBJ2-3
cdr3_aa: CASSFQGADTDTQYF
cdr3_nt: TGTGCCAGCAGTTTTCAGGGGGCCGACACAGATACGCAGTATTTT

clone_size: medium-sized
v_call: TRBV6-5
d_call: NA
j_call: TRBJ2-7
cdr3_aa: CASSYRGPSPYEQYF
cdr3_nt: TGTGCCAGCAGTTACAGGGGACCAAGCCCGTACGAGCAGTACTTC

clone_size: NA
v_call: TRBV12-3/TRBV12-4
d_call: NA
j_call: TRBJ1-6
cdr3_aa: CASVLGQINSPLHF
cdr3_nt: TGTGCCAGCGTCTTAGGACAGATTAATTCACCCCTCCACTTT

clone_size: NA
v_call: TRBV6-1
d_call: TRBD1
j_call: TRBJ2-7
cdr3_aa: CASSVDRVAYEQYF
cdr3_nt: TGTGCCAGCAGCGTCGACAGGGTAGCCTACGAGCAGTACTTC

clone_size: NA
v_call: TRBV20-1
d_call: TRBD2
j_call: TRBJ2-7
cdr3_aa: CSASQREVLREQYF
cdr3_nt: TGCAGTGCTAGTCAGCGGGAGGTCTTACGCGAGCAGTACTTC

clone_size: few
v_call: TRBV6-5
d_call: NA
j_call: TRBJ2-6
cdr3_aa: CASSYSVWTGANVLTF
cdr3_nt: TGTGCCAGCAGTTACTCGGTTTGGACTGGGGCCAACGTCCTGACTTTC

clone_size: NA
v_call: TRBV12-3/TRBV12-4
d_call: TRBD2
j_call: TRBJ2-7
cdr3_aa: CASSRASGYEQYF
cdr3_nt: TGTGCCAGCAGTCGGGCTAGCGGCTACGAGCAGTACTTC

clone_size: NA
v_call: TRBV6-5
d_call: TRBD2
j_call: TRBJ2-3
cdr3_aa: CASSYTGLAGGLADTQYF
cdr3_nt: TGTGCCAGCAGTTACACCGGACTAGCGGGAGGGCTGGCGGATACGCAGTATTTT

clone_size: NA
v_call: TRBV6-1
d_call: NA
j_call: TRBJ1-4
cdr3_aa: CASSEGAGPATNEKLFF
cdr3_nt: TGTGCCAGCAGTGAAGGGGCAGGACCTGCAACTAATGAAAAACTGTTTTTT

clone_size: NA
v_call: TRBV6-6
d_call: TRBD1
j_call: TRBJ1-1
cdr3_aa: CASSTGTVNTEAFF
cdr3_nt: TGTGCCAGCAGTACCGGGACAGTGAACACTGAAGCTTTCTTT

clone_size: medium-sized
v_call: TRBV6-4
d_call: TRBD2
j_call: TRBJ2-1
cdr3_aa: CASSAQNSGGGYNEQFF
cdr3_nt: TGTGCCAGCAGTGCCCAGAACTCGGGAGGGGGGTACAATGAGCAGTTCTTC

clone_size: NA
v_call: TRBV6-1
d_call: NA
j_call: TRBJ2-5
cdr3_aa: CASTGVTQETQYF
cdr3_nt: TGTGCCTCCACGGGGGTAACCCAAGAGACCCAGTACTTC

clone_size: NA
v_call: TRBV7-2
d_call: NA
j_call: TRBJ2-7
cdr3_aa: CASSIDTGVTYEQYF
cdr3_nt: TGTGCCAGCAGCATAGATACGGGAGTAACCTACGAGCAGTACTTC

clone_size: NA
v_call: TRBV20-1
d_call: TRBD2
j_call: TRBJ2-7
cdr3_aa: CSARPGTSGSRDEQYF
cdr3_nt: TGCAGTGCCAGACCCGGGACTAGCGGGAGTAGGGACGAGCAGTACTTC

clone_size: medium-sized
v_call: TRBV4-3
d_call: TRBD1
j_call: TRBJ1-2
cdr3_aa: CASSQEIQGAYGYTF
cdr3_nt: TGCGCCAGCAGCCAAGAAATTCAGGGGGCGTATGGCTACACCTTC

clone_size: few
v_call: TRBV4-1
d_call: NA
j_call: TRBJ2-1
cdr3_aa: CASSQDLHTDNNEQFF
cdr3_nt: TGCGCCAGCAGCCAAGATCTTCACACGGACAACAATGAGCAGTTCTTC

clone_size: NA
v_call: TRBV7-2
d_call: TRBD1
j_call: TRBJ1-1
cdr3_aa: CASSGTGVLEAFF
cdr3_nt: TGTGCCAGCAGCGGTACAGGGGTGCTTGAAGCTTTCTTT

clone_size: NA
v_call: TRBV6-1
d_call: NA
j_call: TRBJ2-7
cdr3_aa: CASSEEQGPYEQYF
cdr3_nt: TGTGCCAGCAGTGAAGAACAGGGACCATACGAGCAGTACTTC

clone_size: NA
v_call: TRBV11-3
d_call: NA
j_call: TRBJ1-3
cdr3_aa: CASSSRGLSGNTIYF
cdr3_nt: TGTGCCAGCAGCTCGAGGGGTTTATCTGGAAACACCATATATTTT

clone_size: NA
v_call: TRBV11-2
d_call: NA
j_call: TRBJ2-5
cdr3_aa: CASSLGRSETQYF
cdr3_nt: TGTGCCAGCAGCTTGGGAAGGTCGGAGACCCAGTACTTC

clone_size: NA
v_call: TRBV11-1
d_call: TRBD1
j_call: TRBJ2-4
cdr3_aa: CASSTSHGTGKNIQYF
cdr3_nt: TGTGCCAGCAGCACCAGTCATGGGACAGGGAAAAACATTCAGTACTTC

clone_size: medium-sized
v_call: TRBV6-1
d_call: NA
j_call: TRBJ2-1
cdr3_aa: CASSVAVEGYNEQFF
cdr3_nt: TGTGCCAGCAGTGTCGCGGTAGAGGGGTACAATGAGCAGTTCTTC

clone_size: NA
v_call: TRBV12-3/TRBV12-4
d_call: NA
j_call: TRBJ1-1
cdr3_aa: CASSLGHLNTEAFF
cdr3_nt: TGTGCCAGCAGTTTAGGACATCTGAACACTGAAGCTTTCTTT

clone_size: NA
v_call: TRBV6-5
d_call: TRBD2
j_call: TRBJ2-5
cdr3_aa: CASSRTSGDQETQYF
cdr3_nt: TGTGCCAGCAGCAGGACTAGCGGGGACCAAGAGACCCAGTACTTC

clone_size: NA
v_call: TRBV4-1
d_call: TRBD1
j_call: TRBJ1-4
cdr3_aa: CASSADQGAREKLFF
cdr3_nt: TGCGCCAGCAGCGCCGATCAGGGGGCGCGAGAAAAACTGTTTTTT

clone_size: large
v_call: TRBV6-5
d_call: NA
j_call: TRBJ2-1
cdr3_aa: CASSYSVRTAHNEQFF
cdr3_nt: TGTGCCAGCAGTTACTCGGTCAGAACCGCCCACAATGAGCAGTTCTTC

clone_size: NA
v_call: TRBV6-6
d_call: NA
j_call: TRBJ2-5
cdr3_aa: CASRRGAGETQYF
cdr3_nt: TGTGCCAGTCGAAGGGGGGCCGGAGAGACCCAGTACTTC

clone_size: medium-sized
v_call: TRBV12-3/TRBV12-4
d_call: NA
j_call: TRBJ2-3
cdr3_aa: CASSTGMSNTQYF
cdr3_nt: TGTGCCAGCAGTACCGGGATGTCGAATACGCAGTATTTT

clone_size: NA
v_call: TRBV6-1
d_call: TRBD1
j_call: TRBJ2-2
cdr3_aa: CASSEAVDRAYGELFF
cdr3_nt: TGTGCCAGCAGTGAAGCGGTCGACAGGGCGTACGGGGAGCTGTTTTTT

clone_size: medium-sized
v_call: TRBV12-3/TRBV12-4
d_call: TRBD1
j_call: TRBJ2-1
cdr3_aa: CASSYRQGGSYNEQFF
cdr3_nt: TGTGCCAGCAGTTACCGACAGGGTGGCTCCTACAATGAGCAGTTCTTC

clone_size: NA
v_call: TRBV6-9
d_call: NA
j_call: TRBJ2-1
cdr3_aa: CASSYEPGVAYNEQFF
cdr3_nt: TGTGCCAGCAGTTACGAACCGGGAGTAGCCTACAATGAGCAGTTCTTC

clone_size: few
v_call: TRBV6-1
d_call: NA
j_call: TRBJ2-5
cdr3_aa: CASSEALQALVGQYF
cdr3_nt: TGTGCCAGCAGTGAAGCGCTTCAAGCACTAGTCGGGCAGTACTTC

clone_size: NA
v_call: TRBV4-1
d_call: NA
j_call: TRBJ2-5
cdr3_aa: CASSREQGWQETQYF
cdr3_nt: TGCGCCAGCAGCCGGGAACAGGGTTGGCAAGAGACCCAGTACTTC

clone_size: few
v_call: TRBV6-1
d_call: TRBD2
j_call: TRBJ2-3
cdr3_aa: CASSETSGGADTQYF
cdr3_nt: TGTGCCAGCAGTGAGACTAGCGGGGGGGCAGATACGCAGTATTTT

clone_size: once
v_call: TRBV12-3/TRBV12-4
d_call: TRBD2
j_call: TRBJ2-7
cdr3_aa: CASRGLANEQYF
cdr3_nt: TGTGCCAGCAGGGGACTAGCGAATGAGCAGTACTTC

clone_size: few
v_call: TRBV7-2
d_call: TRBD2
j_call: TRBJ2-7
cdr3_aa: CASSLGLADYNEQYF
cdr3_nt: TGTGCCAGCAGCCTAGGACTAGCGGATTACAATGAGCAGTACTTC

clone_size: NA
v_call: TRBV4-1
d_call: NA
j_call: TRBJ2-2
cdr3_aa: CASSQDINTGELFF
cdr3_nt: TGCGCCAGCAGCCAAGATATCAACACCGGGGAGCTGTTTTTT

clone_size: NA
v_call: TRBV7-2
d_call: NA
j_call: TRBJ2-7
cdr3_aa: CASSLDGSLEQYF
cdr3_nt: TGTGCCAGCAGCTTAGATGGATCCTTGGAGCAGTACTTC

clone_size: NA
v_call: TRBV6-1
d_call: NA
j_call: TRBJ2-5
cdr3_aa: CASSEGPGEQETQYF
cdr3_nt: TGTGCCAGCAGTGAGGGCCCGGGGGAGCAAGAGACCCAGTACTTC

clone_size: medium-sized
v_call: TRBV6-1
d_call: TRBD1
j_call: TRBJ2-3
cdr3_aa: CASSRTGDNTDTQYF
cdr3_nt: TGTGCCAGCAGTAGGACAGGGGATAACACAGATACGCAGTATTTT

clone_size: NA
v_call: TRBV18
d_call: TRBD1
j_call: TRBJ2-5
cdr3_aa: CASSPPRPPGQGLQETQYF
cdr3_nt: TGTGCCAGCTCACCACCCCGTCCTCCGGGACAGGGACTCCAAGAGACCCAGTACTTC

clone_size: NA
v_call: TRBV6-1
d_call: NA
j_call: TRBJ2-1
cdr3_aa: CASSEFAGSSYNEQFF
cdr3_nt: TGTGCCAGCAGTGAATTTGCAGGCAGCTCCTACAATGAGCAGTTCTTC

clone_size: NA
v_call: TRBV6-1
d_call: NA
j_call: TRBJ2-1
cdr3_aa: CASSSPTRGEQFF
cdr3_nt: TGTGCCAGCAGTTCTCCGACGAGGGGGGAGCAGTTCTTC

clone_size: NA
v_call: TRBV6-1
d_call: TRBD1
j_call: TRBJ2-1
cdr3_aa: CASSEHTGANNEQFF
cdr3_nt: TGTGCCAGCAGTGAACATACAGGGGCGAACAATGAGCAGTTCTTC

clone_size: medium-sized
v_call: TRBV12-3/TRBV12-4
d_call: TRBD1
j_call: TRBJ2-2
cdr3_aa: CASSLATGAGELFF
cdr3_nt: TGTGCCAGCAGTTTGGCAACAGGGGCAGGGGAGCTGTTTTTT